The entry that follows covers one T cell receptor (beta chain) sequence. TCRdb used MiXCR to reprocess the RT-PCR reads, holding one entry per CDR3 protein. The sample has about 200,000 distinct CDR3 sequences, around two fifths seen once; the top ten hold 33%. The data stem from a study of patients and donors after allogeneic stem cell transplantation. The germline V gene has CDR1 LGHNA and CDR2 YSLEER. The ends lost 3 bases at V and 14 bases at J; junction bases unmatched: 9. The CDR3 is 14 residues long. V gene TRBV4-3 combines with J gene TRBJ2-1; 11 nucleotides match TRBD2. The specimen sequenced was blood, either unsorted or a sorted T cell fraction (not recorded which). The receptor comes from a human donor who was either an allogeneic HSCT recipient or a stem cell or donor lymphocyte infusion donor (not recorded which). It is not recorded whose cells these are; they may come from a transplant donor. The CDR3 protein is CASSQGGLAESKFF. For the CDR3, the DNA is TGCGCCAGCAGCCAGGGGGGACTAGCGGAGTCGAAGTTCTTC.